This entry lists 18 T cell receptor beta chains sequenced from one sample in a study of cytomegalovirus exposure and HLA in healthy donors. PCR used 60 Vbeta primers and 13 Jbeta primers. The data were produced by immunoSEQ multiplex PCR, yet TCRdb's version contains in-frame clones alone and is incomplete. The data hold under 200,000 clones, with around 64% observed a single time. Sequencing was carried out using PBMCs. These receptors came from a woman younger than 45 in good health and CMV-seronegative.

The chain recombines TRBV4-1 with TRBJ2-1; perhaps TRBD2 as D (6 bases). CDR1 MGHRA and CDR2 YSYEKL come from the germline V gene. With 3 bases removed from V and 6 bases from J, the gap between germline ends came to 9 bases. This CDR3 spans 13 amino acids. The CDR3 bases are TGCGCCAGCAGCCAGACTAGTTCCAATGAGCAGTTCTTC. Residues: CASSQTSSNEQFF.

The chain uses TRBV4-1 and TRBJ2-2; D is possibly TRBD1 (6 bases). CDR3 length equals 14 residues. Germline CDR1 reads MGHRA; CDR2 reads YSYEKL. The V end was cut by 3 bases, the J end by 7 bases, with 12 bases between. The CDR3 region has the DNA TGCGCCAGCAGCCAGGGGGCGCTCGTCGGGGAGCTGTTTTTT. Translated, it gives CASSQGALVGELFF.

The chain uses TRBV7-9 and TRBJ2-5; 8 nucleotides align to TRBD2. V dropped 5 bases and J dropped 5; count of bases not matched to a gene: 4. Germline V gene data show CDR1 as SEHNR and CDR2 as FQNEAQ (reference sequence). CDR3 length equals 13 residues. Here the CDR3 reads CASSTTSVETQYF. DNA of the CDR3: TGTGCCAGCAGCACGACTAGCGTGGAGACCCAGTACTTC.

V and J are TRBV5-5 and TRBJ2-1, with 11 bases matching TRBD2. The length of the CDR3 is 17 residues. The J segment lost 4 bases and the V segment lost 4 bases, leaving 10 bases of the junction unmatched. Germline V gene sequence: CDR1 SGHKS, CDR2 YYEKEE (reference sequence). As DNA, the CDR3 is TGTGCCAGCAGCCCCTTCTCCGGGACTAGCGGATACAATGAGCAGTTCTTC. The encoded protein is CASSPFSGTSGYNEQFF.

The V call is TRBV19, the J call TRBJ2-3; 7 bases match TRBD1. CDR1 LNHDA and CDR2 SQIVND come from the germline V gene (reference sequence). The CDR3 covers 16 residues. V shed 0 bases and J 10 bases; nucleotides not matched to a gene: 13. CDR3 in DNA: TGTGCCAGTAGTATAGAGAGAGGGGGCGTTTCGGGTGCGCAGTATTTT. This codes for CASSIERGGVSGAQYF.

This clone was counted only a few times. The rearrangement uses TRBV30 and TRBJ2-5; 7 nucleotides match TRBD2. This CDR3 comprises 15 residues. Germline CDR1 and CDR2: GTSNPN and SVGIG (reference sequence). Trimming took 3 bases from V and 5 from J; bases not matched to a gene: 12. The CDR3 region is CAWSINGGIWETQYF. The CDR3 nucleotides read TGTGCCTGGAGCATAAACGGGGGGATTTGGGAGACCCAGTACTTC.

This chain connects TRBV10-3 to TRBJ1-1; 12 bases map to TRBD1. J gave up 8 bases and V 4 bases, and 8 bases lay outside the gene matches. The V gene's germline CDR1 is ENHRY and CDR2 SYGVKD. The CDR3 has 15 amino acids. CDR3 DNA sequence: TGTGCCATCAGTGCTCCGGGACAGGGGGCTCTAGAAGCTTTCTTT. Translation: CAISAPGQGALEAFF.

The chain uses TRBV9 and TRBJ1-5; TRBD1 might be the D (6 bases). The germline V and J ends were trimmed by 8 bases and 2 bases, with 14 bases remaining between them. Germline V gene lookup returns CDR1 SGDLS and CDR2 YYNGEE. CDR3 length: 14 residues. The chain's CDR3 is CASSLTGGNQPQHF. The CDR3 coding sequence is TGTGCCAGTTCCTTGACAGGTGGCAATCAGCCCCAGCATTTT.

This chain connects TRBV19 to TRBJ2-3; D is unclear. Germline V gene sequence: CDR1 LNHDA, CDR2 SQIVND (reference sequence). Trimming pared 5 bases from V and 1 base from J, leaving 10 bases between. The CDR3 contains 14 residues. The CDR3: CASSAGGGTDTQYF. CDR3 bases: TGTGCCAGTAGTGCTGGTGGAGGCACAGATACGCAGTATTTT.

The V gene is TRBV19, the J gene TRBJ2-7, with unresolved D. Germline V gene sequence: CDR1 LNHDA, CDR2 SQIVND (reference sequence). CDR3 length: 11 amino acids. Deletions cut 4 bases from V and 6 bases from J, with 7 bases between. CDR3 sequence (DNA): TGTGCCAGTAGTACAGGTAGCGAGCAGTACTTC. It codes for CASSTGSEQYF.

This chain joins TRBV5-1 and TRBJ2-2; the match to TRBD1 covers 8 bases. The germline gives CDR1 SGHRS, CDR2 YFSETQ. J was trimmed by 3 bases and V by 1 base; bases with no gene match: 2. The CDR3 is made up of 15 amino acids. Here the CDR3 reads CASSLSTGDTGELFF. The CDR3 DNA follows: TGCGCCAGCAGCTTGTCGACAGGGGACACCGGGGAGCTGTTTTTT.

In its sample, this clone was seen a few times. V gene TRBV5-5 combines with J gene TRBJ2-7; 9 bases map to TRBD2. Germline loops: CDR1 SGHKS, CDR2 YYEKEE (reference sequence). J was trimmed by 3 bases and V by 0 bases; bases with no gene match: 7. This CDR3 region has 16 residues. The CDR3 nucleotides read TGTGCCAGCAGCTTGGCCGCTAGCGGGGAATACTACGAGCAGTACTTC. Translating it yields CASSLAASGEYYEQYF. The full variable domain, rest sourced from reference TRBV5-5 and TRBJ2-7, is DAGVTQSPTHLIKTRGQQVTLRCSPISGHKSVSWYQQVLGQGPQFIFQYYEKEERGRGNFPDRFSARQFPNYSSELNVNALLLGDSALYLCASSLAASGEYYEQYFGPGTRLTVT.

The chain links TRBV19 to TRBJ1-5; D unresolved. Germline-derived CDR1 and CDR2 are LNHDA and SQIVND (reference sequence). V lost 3 bases to trimming and J lost 0 bases, with 9 bases between them. The CDR3 has 15 residues. Here the CDR3 DNA reads TGTGCCAGTAGTATTAGCAAGGCTAGCAATCAGCCCCAGCATTTT. It translates to CASSISKASNQPQHF.

The V gene is TRBV4-3, the J gene TRBJ2-7; 10 nucleotides match TRBD2. The CDR3 covers 18 residues. The ends lost 0 bases at V and 0 bases at J; junction bases unmatched: 8. Per germline, CDR1 LGHNA and CDR2 YSLEER. CDR3: CASSQEGVAGGLSYEQYF. In DNA, the CDR3 is TGCGCCAGCAGCCAAGAGGGGGTAGCGGGAGGCCTCTCCTACGAGCAGTACTTC.

V and J are TRBV2 and TRBJ2-2, with TRBD1 matching 9 bases. Germline CDR1 SNHLY, CDR2 FYNNEI. The CDR3 extends over 14 amino acids. V lost 6 bases to trimming and J lost 5 bases; unmatched junction nucleotides: 4. The CDR3 coding sequence is TGTGCCAGCAGCCGGGACAGGGATACCGGGGAGCTGTTTTTT. The encoded protein is CASSRDRDTGELFF.

This clone occurred a few times. V and J are TRBV2 and TRBJ2-2; a weak D match, TRBD2 (6 bases). CDR3 size: 15 residues. With 9 bases removed from V and 0 bases from J, the gap between germline ends came to 14 bases. In germline, CDR1 is SNHLY, CDR2 FYNNEI. CDR3 DNA: TGTGCCAGTGCCCCGGGAGCGGCGAACACCGGGGAGCTGTTTTTT. Its protein product is CASAPGAANTGELFF.

To note about this clone: Mismatch with germline at one junction end may stem from a read error. The chain recombines TRBV7-9 with TRBJ2-7; 7 bases fit TRBD1. The CDR3 is made up of 18 amino acids. Germline loops: CDR1 SEHNR, CDR2 FQNEAQ (reference sequence). The CDR3 is CSSSSPQASDRPTGEQYF. The CDR3 DNA reads as TGTTCCAGCAGTTCACCCCAAGCCTCGGACAGGCCGACTGGGGAGCAGTACTTC.

The chain is built from TRBV7-9 and TRBJ1-2; TRBD1 is a possible D gene (5 bases). The CDR3 totals 12 residues. V was pared by 6 bases and J by 6 bases, with 11 bases between. CDR1 SEHNR and CDR2 FQNEAQ come from the germline V gene (reference sequence). The CDR3 DNA sequence: TGTGCCAGCAGGCAGGGAGGTAATGGCTACACCTTC. Translation gives CASRQGGNGYTF.